The present T cell receptor beta chain was sequenced within a study of blood T cell repertoires in COVID-19. Background on the study: Acute and convalescent COVID-19 samples came from the United States, Italy and Spain. T cells, B-cell-depleted T cells, or PBMCs provided the cDNA or gDNA that served as material.

Germline CDR1 is MGHRA and CDR2 is YSYEKL. This CDR3 is built from 18 residues. Trimming cost V 5 bases and J 0 bases, with 20 bases left between them. As processed by the authors: From reference gene primer amplification, estimates of nucleated cell counts were derived. Assay used: immunoSEQ multiplex PCR; TCRdb lists only in-frame clones, some missing. The V and J calls and clone size are taken from that table; D and trimming were inferred from the DNA. The sample has roughly 60,000 clones, around 90% seen once. The V gene is TRBV4-1, the J gene TRBJ2-1; D is perhaps TRBD2 (5 bases). This TCR came from a woman aged 80 or over with active COVID-19. The sample was peripheral blood. The chain's CDR3 is CASSAHGQVGSSYNEQFF. The CDR3, as DNA: TGCGCCAGCAGCGCACACGGCCAGGTGGGGAGCTCCTACAATGAGCAGTTCTTC.